Listed below are T cell receptor beta chains from one sample, sequenced in a study of blood T cells in healthy people across ages. TCRdb reprocessed the 5' RACE reads via MiXCR and lists one record per CDR3 protein. The sample comprises approximately 2,000,000 distinct CDR3 sequences, roughly two fifths of which are singletons, and more than 20% rests with the top ten. The sequencing input was blood. The source is a human donor in good health. Both conserved end residues are part of each CDR3. The order of the fields is clone size, V gene, D gene, J gene, CDR3 protein, CDR3 DNA. A D gene is named only where the DNA matches it firmly. For some rows the clone size is stated as once, few or many, or as a class when expanded; others skip it.

>-|TRBV12-3/TRBV12-4|TRBD1|TRBJ2-2
CASSQGQGYTGELFF
TGTGCCAGCAGTCAAGGACAGGGCTACACCGGGGAGCTGTTTTTT
>few|TRBV7-2|-|TRBJ1-2
CASSLGDWYGYTF
TGTGCCAGCAGCTTGGGGGACTGGTATGGCTACACCTTC
>-|TRBV4-3|TRBD2|TRBJ2-3
CASSQALAEGVDTQYF
TGCGCCAGCAGCCAAGCCCTAGCGGAAGGGGTGGATACGCAGTATTTT
>-|TRBV4-2|TRBD1|TRBJ2-3
CASSQGLQGLGQDTQYF
TGTGCCAGCAGCCAAGGACTACAGGGGCTAGGACAGGATACGCAGTATTTT
>few|TRBV7-6|TRBD1|TRBJ2-7
CASSSEAIGTGVGITYEQYF
TGTGCCAGCAGCTCAGAGGCGATAGGGACAGGGGTTGGGATCACCTACGAGCAGTACTTC
>-|TRBV7-6|-|TRBJ1-1
CASSLGLYAGTNTEAFF
TGTGCCAGCAGCTTAGGATTGTATGCGGGCACGAACACTGAAGCTTTCTTT
>few|TRBV9|TRBD1|TRBJ1-2
CASSPWTGGINGYTF
TGTGCCAGCAGCCCGTGGACAGGGGGCATTAATGGCTACACCTTC
>few|TRBV9|-|TRBJ1-2
CASSVSVGAFTGYTF
TGTGCCAGCAGCGTCTCAGTAGGAGCCTTCACGGGCTACACCTTC
>few|TRBV9|-|TRBJ2-7
CASSSRLGSYEQYF
TGTGCCAGCAGTTCGAGACTAGGCTCCTACGAGCAGTACTTC
>-|TRBV7-2|TRBD1|TRBJ1-2
CASSREVGTVGYTF
TGTGCCAGCAGCAGAGAAGTAGGGACAGTCGGCTACACCTTC
>-|TRBV7-9|TRBD2|TRBJ2-1
CASSFVAGGKNEQFF
TGTGCCAGCAGCTTTGTCGCGGGGGGGAAGAATGAGCAGTTCTTC
>-|TRBV2|TRBD1|TRBJ1-2
CASSEPPGQGNYGYTF
TGTGCCAGCAGTGAACCACCGGGACAGGGGAACTATGGCTACACCTTC
>-|TRBV11-2|-|TRBJ2-4
CASSLGASTIQYF
TGTGCCAGCAGCTTAGGCGCTTCTACTATTCAGTACTTC
>few|TRBV15|-|TRBJ2-7
CATSRWLGDHYEQYF
TGTGCCACCAGCAGGTGGCTGGGGGACCACTACGAGCAGTACTTC
>many|TRBV29-1|TRBD1|TRBJ2-3
CSVETGGTDTQYF
TGCAGCGTTGAAACAGGGGGAACAGATACGCAGTATTTT
>few|TRBV5-1|-|TRBJ2-7
CASISGRGEQYF
TGCGCCAGCATCTCGGGACGGGGCGAGCAGTACTTC
>-|TRBV7-2|-|TRBJ2-5
CASSPVREEETQYF
TGTGCCAGCAGCCCCGTCAGGGAGGAAGAGACCCAGTACTTC
>few|TRBV28|-|TRBJ1-1
CASKLGVTLTEAFF
TGTGCCAGCAAACTAGGGGTGACCCTCACTGAAGCTTTCTTT
>many|TRBV15|TRBD1|TRBJ2-5
CATSRPLTGAETQYF
TGTGCCACCAGCAGACCCCTGACAGGGGCAGAGACCCAGTACTTC
>-|TRBV7-8|-|TRBJ1-2
CASRAGGPGYGYTF
TGTGCCAGCAGGGCTGGGGGGCCGGGCTATGGCTACACCTTC
>-|TRBV28|-|TRBJ2-5
CASTSLGGRGDWNEQYF
TGTGCCAGCACAAGTTTAGGGGGCAGGGGGGACTGGAATGAGCAGTACTTC
>-|TRBV6-1|TRBD1|TRBJ1-1
CARAGGGTEAFF
TGTGCCCGCGCAGGGGGTGGCACTGAAGCTTTCTTT
>-|TRBV2|-|TRBJ2-3
CASSRQDTDTQYF
TGTGCCAGCAGTAGACAGGACACAGATACGCAGTATTTT
>once|TRBV7-6|TRBD1|TRBJ2-1
CASSLEVPKTGIGQFF
TGTGCCAGCAGCTTAGAAGTCCCGAAGACAGGGATCGGGCAGTTCTTC
>-|TRBV28|TRBD2|TRBJ2-4
CASSWRRGGLYF
TGTGCCAGCAGTTGGCGGCGGGGAGGGCTGTACTTC
>-|TRBV20-1|TRBD1|TRBJ2-7
CSARDVQGQDEQYF
TGCAGTGCTAGAGATGTACAGGGGCAGGACGAGCAGTACTTC
>-|TRBV9|-|TRBJ2-2
CASSVGGANTGELFF
TGTGCCAGCAGCGTAGGGGGAGCGAACACCGGGGAGCTGTTTTTT
>-|TRBV20-1|-|TRBJ2-7
CSAREALDYEQYF
TGCAGTGCTAGAGAGGCTTTGGATTACGAGCAGTACTTC
>-|TRBV12-3/TRBV12-4|-|TRBJ1-5
CASSSGTVSNQPQHF
TGTGCCAGCAGTTCAGGGACTGTAAGCAATCAGCCCCAGCATTTT
>few|TRBV12-3/TRBV12-4|TRBD2|TRBJ2-3
CASSSWLPLAGGEVDTQYF
TGTGCCAGCAGTTCCTGGCTACCACTAGCGGGGGGGGAGGTGGATACGCAGTATTTT
>few|TRBV7-2|-|TRBJ2-3
CASSRKTWGPTSTDTQYF
TGTGCCAGCAGCCGCAAAACATGGGGGCCAACTAGCACAGATACGCAGTATTTT
>-|TRBV12-3/TRBV12-4|-|TRBJ1-2
CASSFASTYGYTF
TGTGCCAGCAGTTTTGCCAGTACCTATGGCTACACCTTC
>few|TRBV20-1|TRBD1|TRBJ2-5
CSAQGQGDPETQYF
TGCAGTGCACAGGGACAGGGGGACCCAGAGACCCAGTACTTC
>-|TRBV20-1|TRBD1|TRBJ1-2
CSARETGVGGYTF
TGCAGTGCTAGGGAGACAGGGGTTGGTGGCTACACCTTC
>-|TRBV29-1|-|TRBJ1-1
CSVEKPLLAEAFF
TGCAGCGTTGAAAAACCTTTACTTGCTGAAGCTTTCTTT
>-|TRBV7-9|-|TRBJ1-1
CASSLTYSQAFF
TGTGCCAGCAGCTTAACTTATAGTCAGGCTTTCTTT
>-|TRBV7-2|-|TRBJ2-2
CAAGRGGRTGELFF
TGTGCCGCTGGGAGGGGGGGGCGTACCGGGGAGCTGTTTTTT
>-|TRBV9|TRBD1|TRBJ2-7
CASSVTGVKQYF
TGTGCCAGCAGCGTAACAGGGGTTAAGCAGTACTTC
>few|TRBV20-1|-|TRBJ2-3
CSAIQLGRETDTQYF
TGCAGTGCTATCCAACTGGGCAGGGAAACAGATACGCAGTATTTT
>-|TRBV12-3/TRBV12-4|-|TRBJ2-1
CASTSLPGDNEQFF
TGTGCCAGCACAAGCCTCCCGGGGGACAATGAGCAGTTCTTC
>-|TRBV7-9|-|TRBJ1-6
CASSLVAAGKSSYNSPLHF
TGTGCCAGCAGCTTAGTAGCGGCTGGTAAGAGCTCCTATAATTCACCCCTCCACTTT
>-|TRBV10-3|TRBD1|TRBJ2-2
CASTGGADTGELFF
TGTGCCAGTACAGGGGGCGCAGACACCGGGGAGCTGTTTTTT
>few|TRBV12-3/TRBV12-4|-|TRBJ1-5
CASSLAPSGYGDQPQHF
TGTGCCAGCAGTTTAGCGCCATCAGGGTACGGTGATCAGCCCCAGCATTTT
>-|TRBV28|-|TRBJ1-2
CASSYPRYGYTF
TGTGCCAGCAGTTACCCCCGCTATGGCTACACCTTC
>-|TRBV4-1|-|TRBJ2-5
CASSLLQAIGETQYF
TGCGCCAGCAGCCTCCTTCAGGCGATCGGGGAGACCCAGTACTTC
>-|TRBV20-1|-|TRBJ2-5
CSARYNRETQYF
TGCAGTGCTAGATATAATCGAGAGACCCAGTACTTC
>-|TRBV4-2|-|TRBJ1-5
CASGRGPSQPQHF
TGTGCCAGCGGCCGAGGCCCATCGCAGCCCCAGCATTTT